These T cell receptor beta chains were read from a single sample in a study of blood T cells in healthy people across ages. TCRdb re-called the 5' RACE reads with MiXCR, one entry per CDR3 protein. Counted here are around 1,500,000 distinct CDR3 sequences, approximately 28% occurring once; the ten biggest clones make up more than 6%. Sequenced material: blood. The receptors shown here come from a woman in her twenties or thirties in good health. Both conserved end residues are part of each CDR3. D genes are given only for firm matches. Expanded clones are given a class, and other clones once, few, many or no size at all.

j_call: TRBJ2-2
v_call: TRBV6-5
clone_size: few
d_call: NA
cdr3_nt: TGTGCCAGCAGTTTTTTAGGGGGATCGAACACCGGGGAGCTGTTTTTT
cdr3_aa: CASSFLGGSNTGELFF

j_call: TRBJ1-4
v_call: TRBV5-6
clone_size: NA
d_call: TRBD1
cdr3_nt: TGTGCCAGCAGCGCGGACAGGGGCGGAAAACTGTTTTTT
cdr3_aa: CASSADRGGKLFF

j_call: TRBJ2-1
v_call: TRBV28
clone_size: NA
d_call: TRBD1
cdr3_nt: TGTGCCAGCAGGACAGGGACCCTCGATAAATGGTTCTTC
cdr3_aa: CASRTGTLDKWFF

j_call: TRBJ1-4
v_call: TRBV7-6
clone_size: few
d_call: NA
cdr3_nt: TGTGCCAGCAGCTTAAGTAGCCGCGGGGAGGGCCGGAGTGAAAAACTGTTTTTT
cdr3_aa: CASSLSSRGEGRSEKLFF

j_call: TRBJ1-2
v_call: TRBV5-1
clone_size: NA
d_call: TRBD1
cdr3_nt: TGCGCCAGCAGCTCTCCGGACAGGGGGCAGGGCTACACCTTC
cdr3_aa: CASSSPDRGQGYTF

j_call: TRBJ2-3
v_call: TRBV3-1
clone_size: NA
d_call: TRBD2
cdr3_nt: TGTGCCAGCCTAGCTAGCGGGAGGATGTATACGCAGTATTTT
cdr3_aa: CASLASGRMYTQYF

j_call: TRBJ2-7
v_call: TRBV5-1
clone_size: NA
d_call: TRBD2
cdr3_nt: TGCGCCAGCAGCCCCAGTAGCGGGGGGGCTGCCTACGAGCAGTACTTC
cdr3_aa: CASSPSSGGAAYEQYF

j_call: TRBJ1-2
v_call: TRBV6-6
clone_size: few
d_call: TRBD1
cdr3_nt: TGTGCCAGCAGTTCCCAAGACAGGGGGGCCTATGGCTACACCTTC
cdr3_aa: CASSSQDRGAYGYTF

j_call: TRBJ2-7
v_call: TRBV7-8
clone_size: many
d_call: NA
cdr3_nt: TGTGCCAGCAGCTTAAGAGAACTACCTTTCTACGAGCAGTACTTC
cdr3_aa: CASSLRELPFYEQYF

j_call: TRBJ2-7
v_call: TRBV6-2/TRBV6-3
clone_size: NA
d_call: TRBD2
cdr3_nt: TGTGCCAGCAGAAGCCCTAGCGGGGGGGCTTACAATGAGCAGTACTTC
cdr3_aa: CASRSPSGGAYNEQYF

j_call: TRBJ1-2
v_call: TRBV12-3/TRBV12-4
clone_size: many
d_call: NA
cdr3_nt: TGTGCCAGCAGCCTCCGGGTCCCTCAGGGCCGCCACTATGGCTACACCTTC
cdr3_aa: CASSLRVPQGRHYGYTF

j_call: TRBJ1-1
v_call: TRBV7-3
clone_size: few
d_call: NA
cdr3_nt: TGTGCCAGCAGCCTGGGACCAAGCACTGAAGCTTTCTTT
cdr3_aa: CASSLGPSTEAFF

j_call: TRBJ2-1
v_call: TRBV12-3/TRBV12-4
clone_size: NA
d_call: NA
cdr3_nt: TGTGCCAGCGCTGGGACGCGGCGGGACAATGAGCAGTTCTTC
cdr3_aa: CASAGTRRDNEQFF

j_call: TRBJ2-1
v_call: TRBV20-1
clone_size: few
d_call: NA
cdr3_nt: TGCAGTGCTAGAGATCAGGCGCGTTCGGTCAATGAGCAGTTCTTC
cdr3_aa: CSARDQARSVNEQFF

j_call: TRBJ2-7
v_call: TRBV27
clone_size: many
d_call: NA
cdr3_nt: TGTGCCAGCAGTTTAAGCGGGCAGGGAATAAGCGAGCAGTACTTC
cdr3_aa: CASSLSGQGISEQYF

j_call: TRBJ2-5
v_call: TRBV14
clone_size: few
d_call: NA
cdr3_nt: TGTGCCAGCAGCCCCGAGTCGCTATGGGAGACCCAGTACTTC
cdr3_aa: CASSPESLWETQYF

j_call: TRBJ2-1
v_call: TRBV28
clone_size: few
d_call: TRBD2
cdr3_nt: TGTGCCAGCAGTTCTCCTAGCGGGGTGGATGAGCAGTTCTTC
cdr3_aa: CASSSPSGVDEQFF

j_call: TRBJ2-1
v_call: TRBV20-1
clone_size: few
d_call: NA
cdr3_nt: TGCAGTGCTAGGACTATAGATGAGCAGTTCTTC
cdr3_aa: CSARTIDEQFF

j_call: TRBJ2-1
v_call: TRBV12-3/TRBV12-4
clone_size: NA
d_call: NA
cdr3_nt: TGTGCCAGCAGTTTTCTTGGAGGAGATACCCAGTTCTTC
cdr3_aa: CASSFLGGDTQFF

j_call: TRBJ1-2
v_call: TRBV29-1
clone_size: few
d_call: NA
cdr3_nt: TGCAGCGTTGAGTTTTGGGGGGACGGTGGCTACACCTTC
cdr3_aa: CSVEFWGDGGYTF

j_call: TRBJ1-1
v_call: TRBV11-2
clone_size: few
d_call: NA
cdr3_nt: TGTGCCAGAGGGATCCCTGAAGCTTTCTTT
cdr3_aa: CARGIPEAFF

j_call: TRBJ2-3
v_call: TRBV10-2
clone_size: NA
d_call: TRBD2
cdr3_nt: TGCACCAGCAGTGGGGCTAGCGGGGGTTACACAGATACGCAGTATTTT
cdr3_aa: CTSSGASGGYTDTQYF

j_call: TRBJ2-2
v_call: TRBV4-2
clone_size: NA
d_call: NA
cdr3_nt: TGTGCCGGCAGCCAAGATTACAGGGCTTGGAACACCGGGGAGCTGTTTTTT
cdr3_aa: CAGSQDYRAWNTGELFF

j_call: TRBJ1-4
v_call: TRBV20-1
clone_size: NA
d_call: NA
cdr3_nt: TGCAGTGCTAGAGGGGTGGGGGAAAAACTGTTTTTT
cdr3_aa: CSARGVGEKLFF

j_call: TRBJ2-7
v_call: TRBV20-1
clone_size: NA
d_call: TRBD1
cdr3_nt: TGCAGTGCTAGAGTAATCAGGAGAGGGGGCGATTCCGTCTACGAGCAGTACTTC
cdr3_aa: CSARVIRRGGDSVYEQYF

j_call: TRBJ2-1
v_call: TRBV5-1
clone_size: NA
d_call: TRBD2
cdr3_nt: TGCGCCAGCAGCAAAGCGGGGGGCATGGTTTCAGAGACCCAGTTCTTC
cdr3_aa: CASSKAGGMVSETQFF

j_call: TRBJ2-2
v_call: TRBV4-2
clone_size: NA
d_call: NA
cdr3_nt: TGTGCCAGCAGCCCGCGCTCGGAGGGGACAGCCTTGAACGGGGAGCTGTTTTTT
cdr3_aa: CASSPRSEGTALNGELFF

j_call: TRBJ2-7
v_call: TRBV20-1
clone_size: many
d_call: TRBD2
cdr3_nt: TGCAGTGCTAGAGATTCCGCTAGCGGGGGGGCAGGGCAGTACTTC
cdr3_aa: CSARDSASGGAGQYF

j_call: TRBJ2-7
v_call: TRBV27
clone_size: many
d_call: TRBD2
cdr3_nt: TGTGCCAGCAAGGGACTAGCGGATCAGCAGTACTTC
cdr3_aa: CASKGLADQQYF

j_call: TRBJ2-3
v_call: TRBV6-6
clone_size: few
d_call: TRBD2
cdr3_nt: TGTGCCAGCAGTTACTCGAATGGTCTAGCGGGGGTAGATACGCAGTATTTT
cdr3_aa: CASSYSNGLAGVDTQYF

j_call: TRBJ2-1
v_call: TRBV6-1
clone_size: many
d_call: NA
cdr3_nt: TGTGCCAGCAGTGAATTCGGGAGATTGCTGCAGTTCTTC
cdr3_aa: CASSEFGRLLQFF

j_call: TRBJ2-1
v_call: TRBV2
clone_size: few
d_call: NA
cdr3_nt: TGTGCCAGTGGGGGTTATGAGCAGTTCTTC
cdr3_aa: CASGGYEQFF

j_call: TRBJ2-3
v_call: TRBV11-2
clone_size: NA
d_call: TRBD2
cdr3_nt: TGTGCCAGCAGCTTACCCCTACTAGCGGGAGGAGCAGATACGCAGTATTTT
cdr3_aa: CASSLPLLAGGADTQYF

j_call: TRBJ2-1
v_call: TRBV5-5
clone_size: NA
d_call: TRBD2
cdr3_nt: TGTGCCAGCAGCTTGGTGGGGACTAGCGGGGGTTATGAGCAGTTCTTC
cdr3_aa: CASSLVGTSGGYEQFF

j_call: TRBJ1-1
v_call: TRBV20-1
clone_size: few
d_call: NA
cdr3_nt: TGCAGTGCTAGAGATCCCCTACAGGGCTCGGACACTGAAGCTTTCTTT
cdr3_aa: CSARDPLQGSDTEAFF

j_call: TRBJ1-5
v_call: TRBV5-1
clone_size: NA
d_call: NA
cdr3_nt: TGCGCCAGCAGCTTGGCCCCAGGGGACCAGCCCCAGCATTTT
cdr3_aa: CASSLAPGDQPQHF

j_call: TRBJ2-7
v_call: TRBV28
clone_size: few
d_call: TRBD2
cdr3_nt: TGTGCCAGCAGTTCTGCCGGGACTAGCGGGGGCCAGCAGTACTTC
cdr3_aa: CASSSAGTSGGQQYF

j_call: TRBJ2-2
v_call: TRBV5-1
clone_size: NA
d_call: NA
cdr3_nt: TGCGCCAGCAGCTCGGGGGAGAGACTAGACTTGAACACCGGGGAGCTGTTTTTT
cdr3_aa: CASSSGERLDLNTGELFF

j_call: TRBJ2-1
v_call: TRBV2
clone_size: NA
d_call: NA
cdr3_nt: TGTGCCAGCAGTGGGAGGAGCAGGTCTAGCAATGAGCAGTGCTTC
cdr3_aa: CASSGRSRSSNEQCF

j_call: TRBJ1-2
v_call: TRBV25-1
clone_size: few
d_call: NA
cdr3_nt: TGTGCCAGCAGTGGGCTGGGCTGGGGGAATGATGGCTACACCTTC
cdr3_aa: CASSGLGWGNDGYTF

j_call: TRBJ2-2
v_call: TRBV9
clone_size: NA
d_call: NA
cdr3_nt: TGTGCCAGCCAACTTTCAAACACCGGGGAGCTGTTTTTT
cdr3_aa: CASQLSNTGELFF

j_call: TRBJ2-2
v_call: TRBV9
clone_size: NA
d_call: NA
cdr3_nt: TGTGCCAGCAGCGTAGGTAGCACCGGGGAGCTGTTTTTT
cdr3_aa: CASSVGSTGELFF

j_call: TRBJ2-4
v_call: TRBV4-1
clone_size: many
d_call: NA
cdr3_nt: TGCGCCAGCAGCTTCTACCGTTCAGTGACAGAGGGAAACATTCAGTACTTC
cdr3_aa: CASSFYRSVTEGNIQYF

j_call: TRBJ2-6
v_call: TRBV7-8
clone_size: NA
d_call: NA
cdr3_nt: TGTGCCAGCAGCCCCCCGAGGGGGTACTCTGGGGCCAACGTCCTGACTTTC
cdr3_aa: CASSPPRGYSGANVLTF

j_call: TRBJ2-7
v_call: TRBV10-3
clone_size: many
d_call: TRBD1
cdr3_nt: TGTGCCATTGGGACAGGGAACGAGCAGTACTTC
cdr3_aa: CAIGTGNEQYF

j_call: TRBJ2-3
v_call: TRBV20-1
clone_size: NA
d_call: TRBD2
cdr3_nt: TGCAGTGCTCCCCGGTCTAGCGGGAGTGCAGATACGCAGTATTTT
cdr3_aa: CSAPRSSGSADTQYF

j_call: TRBJ2-7
v_call: TRBV28
clone_size: few
d_call: NA
cdr3_nt: TGTGCCAGCAGTTCGGGGGATACGAGGTCCTACGAGCAGTACTTC
cdr3_aa: CASSSGDTRSYEQYF

j_call: TRBJ2-7
v_call: TRBV24-1
clone_size: many
d_call: TRBD1
cdr3_nt: TGTGCCACCAGTGAGTCGGGACAGATGGGATACGAGCAGTACTTC
cdr3_aa: CATSESGQMGYEQYF

j_call: TRBJ1-2
v_call: TRBV6-5
clone_size: few
d_call: TRBD1
cdr3_nt: TGTGCCAGCAGGGAGTCAGGGGGCGAGACCTATGGCTACACCTTC
cdr3_aa: CASRESGGETYGYTF

j_call: TRBJ1-4
v_call: TRBV5-1
clone_size: many
d_call: NA
cdr3_nt: TGCGCCAGCAGCTGGGGTGACAACTCCTACAATGAAAAACTGTTTTTT
cdr3_aa: CASSWGDNSYNEKLFF

j_call: TRBJ1-2
v_call: TRBV14
clone_size: few
d_call: NA
cdr3_nt: TGTGCCAGCAGCGTTCACGGACGGTACTATGGCTACACCTTC
cdr3_aa: CASSVHGRYYGYTF

j_call: TRBJ1-2
v_call: TRBV5-6
clone_size: few
d_call: TRBD1
cdr3_nt: TGTGCCAGCAGCTTCGATCAGGGGGGCTATGGCTACACCTTC
cdr3_aa: CASSFDQGGYGYTF

j_call: TRBJ2-3
v_call: TRBV6-4
clone_size: NA
d_call: TRBD2
cdr3_nt: TGTGCCAGCACTGCGACAGCGGGAGGGCACGGAGATACGCAGTATTTT
cdr3_aa: CASTATAGGHGDTQYF

j_call: TRBJ2-1
v_call: TRBV11-2
clone_size: few
d_call: NA
cdr3_nt: TGTGCCAGCAGCTTAAGAGCTGCGGACAATGAGCGGTTCTTC
cdr3_aa: CASSLRAADNERFF

j_call: TRBJ2-1
v_call: TRBV24-1
clone_size: NA
d_call: NA
cdr3_nt: TGTGCCACCAGTGATTTCCTAGGGGGGCAAGGCAATGAGCAGTTCTTC
cdr3_aa: CATSDFLGGQGNEQFF

j_call: TRBJ2-4
v_call: TRBV7-6
clone_size: NA
d_call: TRBD1
cdr3_nt: TGTGCCAGCAGCTCCGCAGGGGGTAGCGATGAGCAGTACTTC
cdr3_aa: CASSSAGGSDEQYF

j_call: TRBJ2-7
v_call: TRBV6-6
clone_size: few
d_call: NA
cdr3_nt: TGTGCCAGCAGTTACTCAGGGAACATCAACGAGCAGTACTTC
cdr3_aa: CASSYSGNINEQYF

j_call: TRBJ2-7
v_call: TRBV11-2
clone_size: NA
d_call: NA
cdr3_nt: TGTGCCAGCAGCTTAGATAGATTAAGACTTTACGAGCAGTACTTC
cdr3_aa: CASSLDRLRLYEQYF

j_call: TRBJ2-7
v_call: TRBV7-9
clone_size: few
d_call: TRBD2
cdr3_nt: TGTGCCAGCAGCCTTTACCTTACGCGGGGGAAAGCCCACGAGCAGTACTTC
cdr3_aa: CASSLYLTRGKAHEQYF